The 26 T cell receptor beta chains below come from one sample, sequenced in a study of memory CD4+ T cells and cytomegalovirus serostatus. Single viable CD3+CD4+CD8-CD45RO+ cells were sorted as the memory CD4+ T cells. TCRdb's copy holds only in-frame clones and misses some; the assay was immunoSEQ multiplex PCR. The sample yields 50,000 or so clones, 70% to 85% seen once. Sequencing input: memory CD4+ T cells from blood. The receptor source for this set is an adult in good health and CMV-seronegative.

As DNA, the CDR3 is TGTGCCAGCAGTTTGGAACCCCGACAGAACACTGAAGCTTTCTTT. It yields the protein CASSLEPRQNTEAFF. The chain uses TRBV28 and TRBJ1-1; D is undetermined. V lost 3 bases to trimming and J lost 1 base, with 12 bases between them. CDR3 size: 15 residues. Per germline, CDR1 MDHEN and CDR2 SYDVKM.

V usage is TRBV6-6 and J usage is TRBJ2-5; 9 positions match TRBD1. CDR3 length: 15 residues. The trim removed 6 bases at V and 4 bases at J, leaving 9 bases unmatched. Looked up from germline, CDR1 is MNHNY and CDR2 is SVGAGI (reference sequence). CDR3 sequence reads: CASRTNTGGSETQYF. CDR3 nucleotides: TGTGCCAGCAGAACAAATACAGGGGGCTCAGAGACCCAGTACTTC.

The rearrangement links TRBV19 to TRBJ2-7, with 8 bases matching TRBD1. The CDR3 runs to 16 residues. V lost 1 base to trimming and J lost 3 bases; unmatched junction nucleotides: 8. CDR1 and CDR2 from the germline V gene are LNHDA and SQIVND (reference sequence). The CDR3 is CASSIAFRQGNYEQYF. The CDR3, as DNA: TGTGCCAGTAGTATAGCCTTTCGACAGGGGAACTACGAGCAGTACTTC.

This clone was seen a handful of times. The genes are TRBV18 and TRBJ1-5, with TRBD1 as a possible D gene (6 bases). The germline CDR1 and CDR2 sequences are KGHSH and LQKENI. CDR3 length: 14 residues. V gave up 3 bases and J gave up 7 bases, with 13 bases separating them. The CDR3 DNA reads TGTGCCAGCTCACCCGACAGGTCGGTCCAGCCCCAGCATTTT. It translates to CASSPDRSVQPQHF.

This clone was found once. This sequence joins TRBV27 and TRBJ2-7; tentative D call: TRBD1 (6 bases). The CDR3 extends over 12 amino acids. With 3 bases removed from V and 7 bases from J, the gap between germline ends came to 10 bases. CDR1 and CDR2 from the germline V gene are MNHEY and SMNVEV (reference sequence). DNA for the CDR3: TGTGCCAGCAGTTTTACCGGGACAGAGCAGTACTTC. Translating it yields CASSFTGTEQYF.

This chain links TRBV20-1 with TRBJ2-3; D is undetermined. The CDR3 is 11 residues long. V was cut by 5 bases and J by 6 bases, with 9 bases left in between. From germline, CDR1 is DFQATT and CDR2 SNEGSKA (reference sequence). DNA for the CDR3: TGCAGTGCTCAACGTGGGGATACGCAGTATTTT. Translation: CSAQRGDTQYF.

J is TRBJ1-5 and V is TRBV5-1, with 9 bases fitting TRBD1. The CDR3 has 15 residues. J was trimmed by 1 base and V by 5 bases; bases with no gene match: 4. Per germline, CDR1 SGHRS and CDR2 YFSETQ. CDR3 in DNA: TGCGCCAGCAGTTCGACAGGGGGGAGCAATCAGCCCCAGCATTTT. Translated, it gives CASSSTGGSNQPQHF. The full variable domain, completed using reference TRBV5-1 and TRBJ1-5, is KAGVTQTPRYLIKTRGQQVTLSCSPISGHRSVSWYQQTPGQGLQFLFEYFSETQRNKGNFPGRFSGRQFSNSRSEMNVSTLELGDSALYLCASSSTGGSNQPQHFGDGTRLSIL.

The rearrangement joins TRBV10-3 to TRBJ1-1, with D possibly TRBD1 on 5 matching bases. Germline V gene data show CDR1 as ENHRY and CDR2 as SYGVKD. Trimming stripped 10 bases from V and 1 base from J, with 16 bases between. The CDR3 runs 14 residues. For the CDR3, the DNA is TGTGCCACAATATCCGGGACTCAGAACACTGAAGCTTTCTTT. Amino acids: CATISGTQNTEAFF.

This clone showed up just once. The rearrangement links TRBV11-3 to TRBJ1-1; D perhaps matches TRBD1 (5 bases). The CDR3 spans 15 residues. Trimming pared 5 bases from V and 1 base from J, leaving 14 bases between. Germline CDR1 SGHNT, CDR2 YENEEA. The CDR3 DNA is TGTGCCAGCAGCCGAGGGCAGGGCTGGAACACTGAAGCTTTCTTT. It encodes CASSRGQGWNTEAFF.

The V call is TRBV5-6, the J call TRBJ2-3, with 10 bases identical to TRBD2. The CDR3 sequence is 16 residues long. CDR1 and CDR2 (germline): SGHDT, YYEEEE. J gave up 1 base and V 0 bases, and 2 bases lay outside the gene matches. CDR3 loop: CASSLGTSGRTDTQYF. In DNA, the CDR3 is TGTGCCAGCAGCTTGGGGACTAGCGGACGCACAGATACGCAGTATTTT.

This clone was observed a few times. The same CDR3 arises from other DNA sequences in this sample as well. The chain carries TRBV29-1 and TRBJ1-1, with D unclear. The CDR3 totals 10 residues. Trimming cost V 6 bases and J 1 base, with 3 bases left between them. Per germline, CDR1 SQVTM and CDR2 ANQGSEA. The CDR3 DNA reads TGCAGCGTAAAGAACACTGAAGCTTTCTTT. It is translated as CSVKNTEAFF.

The rearrangement uses TRBV6-1 and TRBJ1-4; no reliable D call. The V end lost 11 bases, the J end lost 0 bases, and 13 bases lay between the germline ends. This CDR3 region has 14 residues. In germline, CDR1 is MNHNS, CDR2 SASEGT. CDR3 sequence: CASESRATNEKLFF. The CDR3 bases are TGTGCCTCCGAGTCCCGGGCAACTAATGAAAAACTGTTTTTT.

V is TRBV21-1 and J is TRBJ1-6. TRBV21-1 is a recognized pseudogene. There are 18 residues in the CDR3. This chain's CDR3 is CASSKAPTGYVNNSPLHF. The CDR3 DNA reads TGTGCCAGCAGCAAAGCGCCGACCGGTTACGTGAATAATTCACCCCTCCACTTT.

This clone was seen a single time. The chain recombines TRBV7-8 with TRBJ2-7; D uncertain. Germline V gives CDR1 SGHVS, CDR2 FQNEAQ. V was shortened by 1 base and J by 4 bases, with 11 bases between the two germline ends. There are 14 residues in the CDR3. CDR3 protein: CASSLGGNRYEQYF. In DNA, the CDR3 is TGTGCCAGCAGCTTAGGAGGAAATCGGTACGAGCAGTACTTC.

This clone was recorded a few times. The rearrangement joins TRBV7-2 to TRBJ1-1, with 12 positions matching TRBD1. This CDR3 spans 14 amino acids. The germline V gene encodes CDR1 SGHTA and CDR2 FQGNSA. The ends lost 5 bases at V and 12 bases at J; junction bases unmatched: 10. CDR3 loop: CASSSSGTGGGTFF. The CDR3 DNA sequence: TGTGCCAGCAGCAGCTCCGGGACAGGGGGCGGAACTTTCTTT.

Only one count was recorded for this clone. V and J are TRBV7-8 and TRBJ2-1; D unresolved. CDR1 is SGHVS, CDR2 FQNEAQ, per germline. The V and J ends lost 2 bases and 10 bases respectively, with 6 bases between them. CDR3 length: 11 amino acids. The CDR3 sequence is CASSLTKEQFF. CDR3 nucleotides: TGTGCCAGCAGCTTAACTAAAGAGCAGTTCTTC.

This clone was picked up one time. V and J are TRBV7-2 and TRBJ1-2, with 7 bases identical to TRBD1. V trimming: 4 bases; J trimming: 7 bases; junction bases outside the gene matches: 6. The CDR3 spans 13 residues. Germline assignment: CDR1 SGHTA and CDR2 FQGNSA. CDR3 DNA: TGTGCCAGCAGCTCAGGACAGGCTCGTGGCTACACCTTC. Translating it yields CASSSGQARGYTF.

This chain connects TRBV18 to TRBJ1-6; tentative D call: TRBD1 (5 bases). This CDR3 region has 14 residues. Germline loops: CDR1 KGHSH, CDR2 LQKENI. V shed 4 bases and J shed 10 bases, with 14 bases lying between them. The CDR3 nucleotides read TGTGCCAGCTCACTAAGTAGGGACGAATCACCCCTCCACTTT. Protein sequence: CASSLSRDESPLHF.

The chain links TRBV27 to TRBJ1-6, with TRBD1 matching 8 bases. Trimming cost V 3 bases and J 7 bases; bases outside gene matches: 8. CDR1 and CDR2 from the germline V gene are MNHEY and SMNVEV (reference sequence). CDR3 length: 16 residues. The CDR3 sequence: CASSFLGDRNNSPLHF. CDR3 nucleotides: TGTGCCAGCAGTTTCTTGGGGGACAGGAACAATTCACCCCTCCACTTT.

The chain carries TRBV15 and TRBJ2-3; D may be TRBD2 (6 bases). Trimming took off 0 bases at V and 5 bases at J, with 12 bases between the two ends. The CDR3 has 15 residues. Germline CDR1 and CDR2: LNHNV and YYDKDF (reference sequence). The CDR3 sequence: CATSRDLWGVDTQYF. DNA for the CDR3: TGTGCCACCAGCAGAGATCTATGGGGGGTAGATACGCAGTATTTT.

The chain employs TRBV10-3 and TRBJ1-5; D is unresolved. V dropped 6 bases and J dropped 0 bases, with 12 bases sitting between them. CDR3 length: 15 residues. Germline-derived CDR1 and CDR2 are ENHRY and SYGVKD. This CDR3 reads CAIRKAEGSNQPQHF. The CDR3 DNA follows: TGTGCCATCAGGAAGGCGGAGGGTAGCAATCAGCCCCAGCATTTT.

V usage is TRBV7-2 and J usage is TRBJ2-1; TRBD2 matches at 8 bases. V lost 7 bases, J lost 6 bases, and 11 bases stayed unmatched. From germline, CDR1 is SGHTA and CDR2 FQGNSA. The CDR3 contains 15 residues. As DNA, the CDR3 is TGTGCCAGCACCCCTTATAGGGGACTAGTCAATGAGCAGTTCTTC. It specifies CASTPYRGLVNEQFF.

The chain joins TRBV5-1 to TRBJ2-4; D is perhaps TRBD2 (7 bases). The V gene lost 2 bases and the J gene lost 3 bases, with 15 bases spanning the gap. The CDR3 contains 16 residues. Germline V CDR1 and CDR2: SGHRS, YFSETQ. CDR3 residues: CASSFEGGGLKNIQYF. The CDR3 DNA is TGCGCCAGCAGCTTCGAGGGAGGGGGGCTCAAAAACATTCAGTACTTC.

The chain has TRBV12-5 and TRBJ1-2, with no clear D. The V end was cut by 1 base, the J end by 5 bases, with 5 bases between. Germline V gene data show CDR1 as LGHNT and CDR2 as FRNRAP. CDR3 length equals 12 residues. The CDR3 DNA is TGTGCTAGTGGTTTGGCACGGTATGGCTACACCTTC. Protein: CASGLARYGYTF.

The J gene is TRBJ1-1, the V gene TRBV2; tentatively, D is TRBD1 (6 bases). The CDR3 loop spans 17 amino acids. Trimming cost V 1 base and J 3 bases, with 18 bases left between them. Germline V gene sequence: CDR1 SNHLY, CDR2 FYNNEI. This CDR3 reads CASSEGIGRGIHTEAFF. DNA of the CDR3: TGTGCCAGCAGTGAAGGGATCGGCAGGGGTATACACACTGAAGCTTTCTTT.

CDR3 amino acids: CASSLKSGGMNEQYF. The CDR3 DNA reads as TGTGCCAGCAGCTTGAAGAGCGGAGGAATGAACGAGCAGTACTTC. The chain couples TRBV5-6 to TRBJ2-7; TRBD2 is a possible D gene (5 bases). Trimming shortened V by 1 base and J by 5 bases, and 16 bases separated the two germline ends. The CDR3 contains 15 residues. Germline V lookup: CDR1 SGHDT, CDR2 YYEEEE.